This T cell receptor (beta chain) was profiled in a study of OX40 agonist ivuxolimab in advanced cancers. Study-level background: Enrolled patients in dose escalation had cancers that were hepatocellular carcinoma, melanoma, renal cell or head and neck cancer.

The table came from immunoSEQ multiplex PCR; TCRdb's copy has only in-frame clones and leaves some out. The data hold about 100,000 clones, with around 90% observed a single time. The sequenced sample was CD4+ or CD8+ T cells sorted from blood, obtained in a trial of the OX40 agonist ivuxolimab. The receptor comes from an adult with an advanced solid tumor such as melanoma, head and neck, liver or kidney cancer.

The CDR3 here is CASSDSPSRSTDTQYF. The CDR3 bases are TGTGCCAGCAGTGACTCGCCCTCCCGGTCCACAGATACGCAGTATTTT. The chain recombines TRBV6-4 with TRBJ2-3; no clear D gene. Germline CDR1 and CDR2: MRHNA and SNTAGT. V lost 0 bases, J lost 2 bases, and 12 bases lay in between. CDR3 length: 16 residues.